A single sample is the source of the 3 T cell receptor beta chains below, sequenced in a study of cytomegalovirus exposure and HLA in healthy donors. 60 Vbeta and 13 Jbeta primers were used in PCR. Method: immunoSEQ multiplex PCR; TCRdb's copy keeps in-frame clones and lacks some. The table records 55,000 to 65,000 clones, 85% to 90% of them present only once. Sequenced material: PBMCs. All receptors come from a female donor in good health and CMV-seronegative.

The chain combines TRBV27 with TRBJ1-1; D call uncertain. This CDR3 contains 14 residues. From germline, CDR1 is MNHEY and CDR2 SMNVEV (reference sequence). Trimming stripped 5 bases from V and 0 bases from J, with 10 bases between. CDR3 coding DNA: TGTGCCAGCAGTCCTCGTCTAATGAACACTGAAGCTTTCTTT. Its protein is CASSPRLMNTEAFF.

This chain connects TRBV18 to TRBJ2-3; possible D gene TRBD1, 5 bases. Trimming stripped 3 bases from V and 2 bases from J, with 12 bases between. Germline CDR1 is KGHSH and CDR2 is LQKENI. The CDR3 spans 15 residues. The CDR3 region has the DNA TGTGCCAGCTCACCGGAGTCAGGGTCCACAGATACGCAGTATTTT. It codes for CASSPESGSTDTQYF. The complete variable domain, with remaining parts taken from reference TRBV18 and TRBJ2-3, reads NAGVMQNPRHLVRRRGQEARLRCSPMKGHSHVYWYRQLPEEGLKFMVYLQKENIIDESGMPKERFSAEFPKEGPSILRIQQVVRGDSAAYFCASSPESGSTDTQYFGPGTRLTVL.

The genes are TRBV10-2 and TRBJ2-7, with 8 bases matching TRBD2. V lost 1 base, J lost 7 bases, and 9 bases stayed unmatched. Germline V lookup: CDR1 WSHSY, CDR2 SAAADI. CDR3 length: 15 amino acids. CDR3 DNA: TGCGCCAGCAGTGAGTTGCGGGGGGCGGGAGATGAGCAGTACTTC. Residues: CASSELRGAGDEQYF.